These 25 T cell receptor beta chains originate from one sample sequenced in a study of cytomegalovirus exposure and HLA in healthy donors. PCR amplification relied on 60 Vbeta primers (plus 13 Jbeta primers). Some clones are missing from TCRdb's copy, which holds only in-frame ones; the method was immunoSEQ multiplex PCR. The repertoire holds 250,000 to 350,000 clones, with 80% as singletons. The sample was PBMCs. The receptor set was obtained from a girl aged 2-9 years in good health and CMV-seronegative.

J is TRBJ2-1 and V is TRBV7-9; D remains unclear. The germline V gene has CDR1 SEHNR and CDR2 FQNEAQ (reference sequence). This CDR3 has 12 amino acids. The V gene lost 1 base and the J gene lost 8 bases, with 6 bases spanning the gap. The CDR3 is CASSLVEDEQFF. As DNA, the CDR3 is TGTGCCAGCAGCTTAGTTGAGGATGAGCAGTTCTTC.

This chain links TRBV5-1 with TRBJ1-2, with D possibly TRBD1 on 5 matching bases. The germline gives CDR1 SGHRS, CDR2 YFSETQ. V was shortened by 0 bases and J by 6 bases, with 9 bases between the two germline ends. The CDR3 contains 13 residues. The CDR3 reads CASSLEGVDGYTF. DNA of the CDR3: TGCGCCAGCAGCTTGGAAGGGGTGGATGGCTACACCTTC.

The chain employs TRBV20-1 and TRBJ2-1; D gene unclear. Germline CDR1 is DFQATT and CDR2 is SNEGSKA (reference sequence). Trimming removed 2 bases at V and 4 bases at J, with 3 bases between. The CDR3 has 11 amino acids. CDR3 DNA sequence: TGCAGTGCTAGAATATACAATGAGCAGTTCTTC. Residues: CSARIYNEQFF.

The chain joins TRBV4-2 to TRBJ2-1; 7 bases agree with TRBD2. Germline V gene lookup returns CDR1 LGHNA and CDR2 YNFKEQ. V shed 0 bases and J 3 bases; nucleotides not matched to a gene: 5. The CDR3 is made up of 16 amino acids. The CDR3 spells CASSQEGRGSYNEQFF. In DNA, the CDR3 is TGTGCCAGCAGCCAAGAGGGGCGGGGGAGCTACAATGAGCAGTTCTTC.

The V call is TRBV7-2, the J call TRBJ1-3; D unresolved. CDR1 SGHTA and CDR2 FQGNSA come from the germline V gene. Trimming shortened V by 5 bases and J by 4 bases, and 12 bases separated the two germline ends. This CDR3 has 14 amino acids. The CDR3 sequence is CASSPQLIGNTIYF. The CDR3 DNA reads TGTGCCAGCAGCCCCCAGTTGATAGGAAACACCATATATTTT.

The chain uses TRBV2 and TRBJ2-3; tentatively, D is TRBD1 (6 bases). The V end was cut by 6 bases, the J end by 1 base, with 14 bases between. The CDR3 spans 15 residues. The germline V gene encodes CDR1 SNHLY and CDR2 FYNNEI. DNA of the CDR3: TGTGCCAGCAGCGAGACAGGTACGGGCACAGATACGCAGTATTTT. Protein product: CASSETGTGTDTQYF.

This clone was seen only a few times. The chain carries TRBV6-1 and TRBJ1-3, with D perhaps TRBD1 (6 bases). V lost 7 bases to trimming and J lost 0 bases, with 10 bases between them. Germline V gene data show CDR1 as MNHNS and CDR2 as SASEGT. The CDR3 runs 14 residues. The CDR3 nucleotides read TGTGCCAGCATTACAGGGCGCTCTGGAAACACCATATATTTT. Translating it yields CASITGRSGNTIYF.

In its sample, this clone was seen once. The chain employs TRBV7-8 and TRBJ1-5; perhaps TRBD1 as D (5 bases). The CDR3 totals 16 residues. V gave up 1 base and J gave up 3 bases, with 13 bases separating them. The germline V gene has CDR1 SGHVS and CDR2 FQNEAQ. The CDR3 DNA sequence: TGTGCCAGCAGCTTAGGTTTCAGGGATAACAATCAGCCCCAGCATTTT. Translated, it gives CASSLGFRDNNQPQHF.

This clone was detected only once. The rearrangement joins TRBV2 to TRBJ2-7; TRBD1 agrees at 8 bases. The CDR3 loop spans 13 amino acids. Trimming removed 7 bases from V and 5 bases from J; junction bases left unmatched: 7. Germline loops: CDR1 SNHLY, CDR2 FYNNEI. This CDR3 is CASIPDRAHEQYF. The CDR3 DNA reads TGTGCCAGCATCCCGGACAGGGCCCACGAGCAGTACTTC.

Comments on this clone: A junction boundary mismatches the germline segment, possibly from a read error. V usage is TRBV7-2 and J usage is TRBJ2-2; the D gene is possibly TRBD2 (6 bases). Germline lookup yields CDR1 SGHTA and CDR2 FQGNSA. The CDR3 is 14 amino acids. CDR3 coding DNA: TGTGCCAGCAACGGCGGGATTCTAACCGGGAAGCTGTTTTTT. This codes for CASNGGILTGKLFF.

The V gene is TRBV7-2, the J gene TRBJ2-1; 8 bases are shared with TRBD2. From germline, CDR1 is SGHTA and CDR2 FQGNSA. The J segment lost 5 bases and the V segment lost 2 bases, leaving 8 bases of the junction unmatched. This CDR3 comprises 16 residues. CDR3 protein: CASSLRGSLADNEQFF. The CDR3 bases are TGTGCCAGCAGCTTAAGGGGCTCACTAGCGGACAATGAGCAGTTCTTC.

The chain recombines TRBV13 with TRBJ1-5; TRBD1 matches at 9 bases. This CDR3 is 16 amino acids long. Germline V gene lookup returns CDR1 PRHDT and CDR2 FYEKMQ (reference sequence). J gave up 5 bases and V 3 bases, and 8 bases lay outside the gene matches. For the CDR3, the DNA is TGTGCCAGCAGCTTGGGACAGGGATTAACCGATCAGCCCCAGCATTTT. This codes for CASSLGQGLTDQPQHF.

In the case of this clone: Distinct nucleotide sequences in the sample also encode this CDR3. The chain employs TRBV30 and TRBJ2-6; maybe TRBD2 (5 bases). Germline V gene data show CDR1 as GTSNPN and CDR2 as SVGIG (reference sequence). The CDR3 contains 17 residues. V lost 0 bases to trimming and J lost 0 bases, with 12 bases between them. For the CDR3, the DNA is TGTGCCTGGAGTGTCGGTACGGGGAGCTCTGGGGCCAACGTCCTGACTTTC. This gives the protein CAWSVGTGSSGANVLTF.

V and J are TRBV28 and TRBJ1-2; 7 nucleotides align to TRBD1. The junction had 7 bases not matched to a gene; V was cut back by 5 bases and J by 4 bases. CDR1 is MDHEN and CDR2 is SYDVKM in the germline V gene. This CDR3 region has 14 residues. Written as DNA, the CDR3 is TGTGCCAGCAGTCATACCGACAGGGTCTATGGCTACACCTTC. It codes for CASSHTDRVYGYTF.

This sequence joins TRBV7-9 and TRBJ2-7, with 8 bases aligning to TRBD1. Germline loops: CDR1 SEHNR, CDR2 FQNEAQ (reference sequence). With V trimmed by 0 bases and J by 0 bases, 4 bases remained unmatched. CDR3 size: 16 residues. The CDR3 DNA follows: TGTGCCAGCAGCTTAGCGTCCGGGACAGGCTCCTACGAGCAGTACTTC. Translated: CASSLASGTGSYEQYF.

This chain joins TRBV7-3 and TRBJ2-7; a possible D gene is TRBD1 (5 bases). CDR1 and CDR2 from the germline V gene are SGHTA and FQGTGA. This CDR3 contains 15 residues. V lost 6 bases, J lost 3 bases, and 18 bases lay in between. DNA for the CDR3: TGTGCCAGCAGAAAAGCAGGGCGATCGGACTACGAGCAGTACTTC. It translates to CASRKAGRSDYEQYF.

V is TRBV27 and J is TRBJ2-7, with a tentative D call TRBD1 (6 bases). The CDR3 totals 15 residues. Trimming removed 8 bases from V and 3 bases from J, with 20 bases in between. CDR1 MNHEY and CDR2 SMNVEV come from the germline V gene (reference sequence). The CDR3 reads CASPIRTARGYEQYF. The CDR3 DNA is TGTGCCAGCCCAATAAGGACAGCTCGAGGCTACGAGCAGTACTTC.

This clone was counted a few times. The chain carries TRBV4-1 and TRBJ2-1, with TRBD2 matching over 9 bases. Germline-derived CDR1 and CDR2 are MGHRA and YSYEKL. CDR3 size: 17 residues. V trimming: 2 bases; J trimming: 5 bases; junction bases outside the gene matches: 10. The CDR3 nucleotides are TGCGCCAGCAGCCAATTCCTAGCGGGGAGATACAACAATGAGCAGTTCTTC. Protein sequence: CASSQFLAGRYNNEQFF.

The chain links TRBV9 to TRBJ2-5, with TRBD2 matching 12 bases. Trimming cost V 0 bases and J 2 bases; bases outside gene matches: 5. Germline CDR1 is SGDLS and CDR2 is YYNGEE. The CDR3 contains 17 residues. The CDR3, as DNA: TGTGCCAGCAGCGTAGAACTAGCGGGGGGCGGGCAAGAGACCCAGTACTTC. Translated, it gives CASSVELAGGGQETQYF.

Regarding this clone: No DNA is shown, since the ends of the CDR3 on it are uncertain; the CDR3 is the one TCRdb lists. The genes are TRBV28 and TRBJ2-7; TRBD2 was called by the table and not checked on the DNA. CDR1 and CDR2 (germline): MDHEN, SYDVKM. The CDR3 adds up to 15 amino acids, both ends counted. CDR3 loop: CASSSSSSSVYEQYF.

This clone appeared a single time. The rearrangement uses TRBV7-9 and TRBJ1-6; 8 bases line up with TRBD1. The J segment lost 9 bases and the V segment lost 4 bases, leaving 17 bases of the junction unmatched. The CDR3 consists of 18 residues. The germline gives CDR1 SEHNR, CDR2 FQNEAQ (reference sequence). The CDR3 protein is CASSSPGGWARGLSPLHF. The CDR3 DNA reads TGTGCCAGCAGCTCCCCCGGTGGTTGGGCCAGGGGGCTTTCACCCCTCCACTTT.

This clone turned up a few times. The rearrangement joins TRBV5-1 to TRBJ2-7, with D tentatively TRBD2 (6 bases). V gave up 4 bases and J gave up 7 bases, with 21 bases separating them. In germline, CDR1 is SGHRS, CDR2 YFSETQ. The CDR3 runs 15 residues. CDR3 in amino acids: CASSPAPGLGWEQYF. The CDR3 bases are TGCGCCAGCAGCCCGGCCCCGGGACTCGGTTGGGAGCAGTACTTC.

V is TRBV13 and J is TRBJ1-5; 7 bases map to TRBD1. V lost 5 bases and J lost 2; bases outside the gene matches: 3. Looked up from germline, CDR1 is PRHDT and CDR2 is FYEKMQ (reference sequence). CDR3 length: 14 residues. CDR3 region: CASSLGQGNQPQHF. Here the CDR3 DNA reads TGTGCCAGCAGCCTCGGACAGGGCAATCAGCCCCAGCATTTT. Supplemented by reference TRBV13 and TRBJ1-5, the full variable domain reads AAGVIQSPRHLIKEKRETATLKCYPIPRHDTVYWYQQGPGQDPQFLISFYEKMQSDKGSIPDRFSAQQFSDYHSELNMSSLELGDSALYFCASSLGQGNQPQHFGDGTRLSIL.

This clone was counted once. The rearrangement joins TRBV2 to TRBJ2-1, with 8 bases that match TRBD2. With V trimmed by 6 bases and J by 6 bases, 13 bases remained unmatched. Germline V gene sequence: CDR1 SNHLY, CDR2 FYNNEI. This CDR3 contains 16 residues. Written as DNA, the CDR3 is TGTGCCAGCAGCGACCCCGGCGCGGGAGGTCTCAATGAGCAGTTCTTC. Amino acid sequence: CASSDPGAGGLNEQFF.

CDR3 sequence: CASRIPGNTEAFF. The CDR3 DNA reads as TGTGCCAGCAGGATCCCGGGGAACACTGAAGCTTTCTTT. This chain uses TRBV27 with TRBJ1-1; no clear D. Per germline, CDR1 MNHEY and CDR2 SMNVEV (reference sequence). The CDR3 loop spans 13 amino acids. The ends were cut back, 6 bases at V and 1 base at J, with 9 bases in the middle.